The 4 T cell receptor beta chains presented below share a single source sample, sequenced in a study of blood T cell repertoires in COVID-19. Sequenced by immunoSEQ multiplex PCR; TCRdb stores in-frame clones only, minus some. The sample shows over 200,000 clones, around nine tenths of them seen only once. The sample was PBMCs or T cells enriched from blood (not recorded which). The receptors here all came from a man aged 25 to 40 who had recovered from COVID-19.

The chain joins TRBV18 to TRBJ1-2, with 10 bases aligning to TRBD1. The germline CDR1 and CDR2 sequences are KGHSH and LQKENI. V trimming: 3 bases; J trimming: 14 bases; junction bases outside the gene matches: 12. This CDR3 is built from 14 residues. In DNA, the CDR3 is TGTGCCAGCTCACCCGCCGGGACAGGGGATGAGAAGACCTTC. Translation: CASSPAGTGDEKTF.

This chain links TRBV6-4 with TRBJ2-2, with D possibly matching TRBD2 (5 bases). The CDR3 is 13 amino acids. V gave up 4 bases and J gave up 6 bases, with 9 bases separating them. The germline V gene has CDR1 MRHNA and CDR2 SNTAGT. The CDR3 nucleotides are TGTGCCAGCAGTGGGATGGAGGCCGGGGAGCTGTTTTTT. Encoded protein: CASSGMEAGELFF.

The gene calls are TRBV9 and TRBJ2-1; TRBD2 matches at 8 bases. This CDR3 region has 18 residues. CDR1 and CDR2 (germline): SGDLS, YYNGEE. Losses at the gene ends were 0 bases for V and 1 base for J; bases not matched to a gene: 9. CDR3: CASSVGSSGVGSYNEQFF. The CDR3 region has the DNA TGTGCCAGCAGCGTAGGGAGTAGCGGGGTGGGTTCCTACAATGAGCAGTTCTTC. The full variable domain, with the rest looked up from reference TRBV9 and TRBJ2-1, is DSGVTQTPKHLITATGQRVTLRCSPRSGDLSVYWYQQSLDQGLQFLIQYYNGEERAKGNILERFSAQQFPDLHSELNLSSLELGDSALYFCASSVGSSGVGSYNEQFFGPGTRLTVL.

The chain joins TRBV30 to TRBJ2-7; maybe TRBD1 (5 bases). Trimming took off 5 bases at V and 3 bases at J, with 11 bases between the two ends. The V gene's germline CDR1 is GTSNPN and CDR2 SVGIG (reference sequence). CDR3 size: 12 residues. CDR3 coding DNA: TGTGCCTGGGGACGACAGAACTACGAGCAGTACTTC. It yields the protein CAWGRQNYEQYF.